The clone carrying this T cell receptor beta chain was counted between two and nine times. Its target is not known. This record comes from a study of blood T cells in healthy people across ages. Study-wide results and limits: As age increased, TCR beta diversity per million T cells fell in a roughly linear fashion.

The second PCR ran about 6 to 11 cycles with a sample-barcoded 5' primer and J-beta primers. MiXCR, run by TCRdb on the 5' RACE reads, gives a single entry per CDR3 protein. The sample holds about 930,000 distinct CDR3 sequences, 25% to 35% seen once. The CDR3 has 14 amino acids. V was cut by 3 bases and J by 6 bases, with 15 bases left in between. Germline-derived CDR1 and CDR2 are KGHSH and LQKENI. This sample was shared with a second study, whose subject was T cells of mothers and their children.

The sequencing input was blood. The clonotype was recovered from a woman in her thirties or forties in good health. The gene calls are TRBV18 and TRBJ2-7; no firm D call. CDR3 coding DNA: TGTGCCAGCTCACCTCGTGGGTCACCCACCGAGCAGTACTTC. Its translation is CASSPRGSPTEQYF. Supplemented by reference TRBV18 and TRBJ2-7, the full variable domain reads NAGVMQNPRHLVRRRGQEARLRCSPMKGHSHVYWYRQLPEEGLKFMVYLQKENIIDESGMPKERFSAEFPKEGPSILRIQQVVRGDSAAYFCASSPRGSPTEQYFGPGTRLTVT.